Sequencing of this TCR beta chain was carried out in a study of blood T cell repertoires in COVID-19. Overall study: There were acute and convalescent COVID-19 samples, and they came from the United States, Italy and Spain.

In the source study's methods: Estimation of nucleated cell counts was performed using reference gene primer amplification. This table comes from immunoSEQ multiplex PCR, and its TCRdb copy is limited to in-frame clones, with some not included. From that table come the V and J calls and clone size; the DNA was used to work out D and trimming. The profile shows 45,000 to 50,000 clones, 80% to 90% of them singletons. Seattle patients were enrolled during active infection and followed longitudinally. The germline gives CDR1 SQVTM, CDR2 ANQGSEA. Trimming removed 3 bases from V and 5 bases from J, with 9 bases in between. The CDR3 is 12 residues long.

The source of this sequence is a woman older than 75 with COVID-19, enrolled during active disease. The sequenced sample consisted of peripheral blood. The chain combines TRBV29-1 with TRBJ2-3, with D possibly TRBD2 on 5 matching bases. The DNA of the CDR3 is TGCAGCGTTGAGGCGGGCGGAGATACGCAGTATTTT. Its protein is CSVEAGGDTQYF.